Following are 19 T cell receptor beta chains from one sample sequenced in a study of cytomegalovirus exposure and HLA in healthy donors. The PCR used 60 Vbeta and 13 Jbeta primers. Sequencing used immunoSEQ multiplex PCR; TCRdb keeps in-frame clones, though not all of them. In total, the table holds about 75,000 clones. What was sequenced was PBMCs. These receptors were obtained from a man aged 35 to 55 in good health and CMV-seronegative.

This chain connects TRBV6-5 to TRBJ1-5; unclear D gene. Trimming shortened V by 0 bases and J by 1 base, and 4 bases separated the two germline ends. The length of the CDR3 is 14 residues. In germline, CDR1 is MNHEY, CDR2 SVGAGI. The CDR3 bases are TGTGCCAGCAGTTACTCGGGCAGCAATCAGCCCCAGCATTTT. Its translation is CASSYSGSNQPQHF.

The gene calls are TRBV28 and TRBJ2-7; no clear D gene. Trimming pared 1 base from V and 0 bases from J, leaving 13 bases between. The CDR3 totals 16 residues. The germline V gene encodes CDR1 MDHEN and CDR2 SYDVKM. As DNA, the CDR3 is TGTGCCAGCAGTTTATCCCCTGACTGGAGCTCCTACGAGCAGTACTTC. Translating gives CASSLSPDWSSYEQYF.

This chain joins TRBV30 and TRBJ1-5, with D possibly being TRBD1 (6 bases). Germline CDR1 reads GTSNPN; CDR2 reads SVGIG (reference sequence). V was shortened by 1 base and J by 3 bases, with 7 bases between the two germline ends. The CDR3 has 13 amino acids. CDR3 region: CAWSAGDNQPQHF. CDR3 nucleotide sequence: TGTGCCTGGAGTGCAGGGGACAATCAGCCCCAGCATTTT.

The V and J genes are TRBV7-9 and TRBJ1-3; weak D call: TRBD1 (5 bases). The CDR3 covers 15 residues. CDR1 is SEHNR, CDR2 FQNEAQ, per germline (reference sequence). V was pared by 1 base and J by 4 bases, with 11 bases between. CDR3: CASSLVQGGGNTIYF. The CDR3 nucleotides read TGTGCCAGCAGCTTAGTGCAGGGCGGCGGAAACACCATATATTTT.

This chain connects TRBV6-6 to TRBJ2-3; D is ambiguous. Trimming removed 4 bases from V and 2 bases from J, with 4 bases in between. In germline, CDR1 is MNHNY, CDR2 SVGAGI (reference sequence). The CDR3 contains 12 residues. The CDR3 spells CASSSSTDTQYF. The CDR3 region has the DNA TGTGCCAGCAGTTCGTCCACAGATACGCAGTATTTT.

This rearrangement joins TRBV7-3 to TRBJ2-2, with a tentative D call TRBD2 (6 bases). Trimming left V 5 bases short and J 6 bases short, with 13 bases between. Germline loops: CDR1 SGHTA, CDR2 FQGTGA. The CDR3 consists of 14 residues. CDR3 loop: CASSPTLAAGELFF. The CDR3 DNA follows: TGTGCCAGCAGCCCAACGTTAGCGGCCGGGGAGCTGTTTTTT.

V usage is TRBV5-4 and J usage is TRBJ2-2; 9 bases agree with TRBD2. V lost 7 bases to trimming and J lost 6 bases; unmatched junction nucleotides: 13. In germline, CDR1 is SGHNT, CDR2 YYREEE (reference sequence). The CDR3 spans 16 residues. The CDR3 nucleotides read TGTGCCAGCGTTAGGAATGCGGGGGGGTCCGCCGGGGAGCTGTTTTTT. It encodes CASVRNAGGSAGELFF.

As for this clone: Other DNA sequences in the sample encode the same CDR3. This CDR3 reads CASSLDGTGDQPQHF. As DNA, the CDR3 is TGCGCCAGCAGCTTGGATGGGACAGGGGACCAGCCCCAGCATTTT. This chain uses TRBV5-1 with TRBJ1-5, with TRBD1 matching 10 bases. This CDR3 comprises 15 residues. CDR1 and CDR2 (germline): SGHRS, YFSETQ. Trimming cost V 0 bases and J 7 bases; bases outside gene matches: 4.

CDR3 in DNA: TGTGCCAGCTCCCAGCGGGGGGAGGACACTGAAGCTTTCTTT. This sequence encodes CASSQRGEDTEAFF. The chain employs TRBV6-1 and TRBJ1-1; D is possibly TRBD1 (5 bases). CDR1 is MNHNS, CDR2 SASEGT, per germline. Between the trimmed V and J ends, which lost 8 bases and 3 bases, there was a span of 16 bases. This CDR3 is built from 14 residues.

The chain employs TRBV11-2 and TRBJ2-7; 7 bases are shared with TRBD2. CDR1 SGHAT and CDR2 FQNNGV come from the germline V gene. The CDR3 consists of 12 residues. V lost 6 bases, J lost 11 bases, and 10 bases stayed unmatched. CDR3 sequence (DNA): TGTGCCAGCAGTTACCTAGGGAGGGGCGAGTACTTC. It codes for CASSYLGRGEYF.

The V and J genes are TRBV30 and TRBJ1-2, with 8 bases aligning to TRBD1. The J segment lost 6 bases and the V segment lost 3 bases, leaving 9 bases of the junction unmatched. The germline V gene encodes CDR1 GTSNPN and CDR2 SVGIG (reference sequence). The CDR3 spans 14 residues. CDR3 region: CAWRYSDRVNGYTF. CDR3 in DNA: TGTGCCTGGAGATATTCGGACAGGGTAAATGGCTACACCTTC.

This chain connects TRBV9 to TRBJ1-2; TRBD1 matches at 7 bases. Trimming took 4 bases from V and 8 from J; bases not matched to a gene: 8. Germline assignment: CDR1 SGDLS and CDR2 YYNGEE. The CDR3 is 13 amino acids. The CDR3 region is CASSTQTGSGYTF. DNA for the CDR3: TGTGCCAGCAGCACCCAGACAGGGTCCGGCTACACCTTC.

The rearrangement links TRBV7-2 to TRBJ2-7, with TRBD2 matching over 10 bases. V shed 8 bases, J shed 3 bases, and the junction held 4 bases outside the gene matches. The CDR3 spans 13 residues. Germline CDR1 is SGHTA and CDR2 is FQGNSA. CDR3 residues: CASASGGRYEQYF. The CDR3 region has the DNA TGTGCCAGCGCTAGCGGGGGACGCTACGAGCAGTACTTC.

V is TRBV30 and J is TRBJ2-3; 8 bases are a match to TRBD2. Trimming removed 6 bases from V and 1 base from J; junction bases left unmatched: 3. The CDR3 covers 13 residues. Germline V gives CDR1 GTSNPN, CDR2 SVGIG (reference sequence). DNA for the CDR3: TGTGCCTGTGCAGCGGGGGGCACAGATACGCAGTATTTT. The encoded protein is CACAAGGTDTQYF.

This chain uses TRBV15 with TRBJ2-7; 11 bases map to TRBD2. Germline CDR1 reads LNHNV; CDR2 reads YYDKDF (reference sequence). The V and J ends lost 0 bases and 0 bases, in that order; junction bases with no gene match: 4. CDR3 length: 17 residues. The CDR3 sequence: CATSRDRLAGSSYEQYF. CDR3 nucleotide sequence: TGTGCCACCAGCAGAGATAGACTAGCGGGGAGCTCCTACGAGCAGTACTTC. Together with reference TRBV15 and TRBJ2-7, the CDR3 gives the full variable domain: DAMVIQNPRYQVTQFGKPVTLSCSQTLNHNVMYWYQQKSSQAPKLLFHYYDKDFNNEADTPDNFQSRRPNTSFCFLDIRSPGLGDTAMYLCATSRDRLAGSSYEQYFGPGTRLTVT.

The chain couples TRBV19 to TRBJ2-5; 7 bases fit TRBD1. The CDR3 extends over 16 amino acids. Per germline, CDR1 LNHDA and CDR2 SQIVND (reference sequence). With 6 bases clipped from V and 3 bases from J, the junction kept 13 bases outside the gene matches. DNA for the CDR3: TGTGCCAGTAGAGGGACGACAGGGTTTGCAGAAGAGACCCAGTACTTC. Amino acid sequence: CASRGTTGFAEETQYF. The entire variable domain, with the rest obtained from reference TRBV19 and TRBJ2-5, is as follows: DGGITQSPKYLFRKEGQNVTLSCEQNLNHDAMYWYRQDPGQGLRLIYYSQIVNDFQKGDIAEGYSVSREKKESFPLTVTSAQKNPTAFYLCASRGTTGFAEETQYFGPGTRLLVL.

The V and J genes are TRBV5-1 and TRBJ1-1, with unresolved D. In germline, CDR1 is SGHRS, CDR2 YFSETQ. V was cut by 0 bases and J by 0 bases, with 3 bases left in between. The CDR3 covers 13 residues. In DNA, the CDR3 is TGCGCCAGCAGCTTGGAGCTGAACACTGAAGCTTTCTTT. It translates to CASSLELNTEAFF. The variable domain in full, with the rest retrieved from reference TRBV5-1 and TRBJ1-1, is KAGVTQTPRYLIKTRGQQVTLSCSPISGHRSVSWYQQTPGQGLQFLFEYFSETQRNKGNFPGRFSGRQFSNSRSEMNVSTLELGDSALYLCASSLELNTEAFFGQGTRLTVV.

V gene TRBV4-1 combines with J gene TRBJ1-3; 7 bases agree with TRBD1. The CDR3 runs 18 residues. Unmatched junction bases numbered 11, after V lost 3 bases and J lost 0 bases. Germline lookup yields CDR1 MGHRA and CDR2 YSYEKL. The CDR3 protein is CASSHSGGRRLSGNTIYF. CDR3 in DNA: TGCGCCAGCAGCCACTCAGGGGGGAGGCGTCTCTCTGGAAACACCATATATTTT.

The rearrangement links TRBV29-1 to TRBJ1-1, with TRBD1 as a possible D gene (5 bases). CDR1 SQVTM and CDR2 ANQGSEA come from the germline V gene. The length of the CDR3 is 12 residues. Trimming shortened V by 5 bases and J by 11 bases, and 18 bases separated the two germline ends. As DNA, the CDR3 is TGCAGCGTTTCCCCCCCGGGGGGTACGGCTTTCTTT. Translation: CSVSPPGGTAFF.